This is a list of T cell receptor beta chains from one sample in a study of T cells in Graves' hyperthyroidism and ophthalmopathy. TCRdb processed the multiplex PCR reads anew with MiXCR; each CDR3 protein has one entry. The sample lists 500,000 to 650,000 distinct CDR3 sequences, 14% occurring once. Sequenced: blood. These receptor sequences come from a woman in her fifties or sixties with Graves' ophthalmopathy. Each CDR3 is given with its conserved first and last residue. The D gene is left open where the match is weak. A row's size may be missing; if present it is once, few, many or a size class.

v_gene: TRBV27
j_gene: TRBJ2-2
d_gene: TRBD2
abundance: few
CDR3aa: CASSRWEGGELFF
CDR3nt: TGTGCCAGCAGCCGCTGGGAGGGCGGGGAGCTGTTTTTT

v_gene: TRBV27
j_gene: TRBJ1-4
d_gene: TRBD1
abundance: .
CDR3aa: CASSLSGQGTEKLFF
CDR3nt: TGTGCCAGCAGTTTATCTGGACAGGGAACCGAAAAACTGTTTTTT

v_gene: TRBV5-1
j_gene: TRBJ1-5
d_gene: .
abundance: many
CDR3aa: CASSLGEGTHQPQHF
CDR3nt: TGCGCCAGCAGCTTGGGGGAAGGGACCCACCAGCCCCAGCATTTT

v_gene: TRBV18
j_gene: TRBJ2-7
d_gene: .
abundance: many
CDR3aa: CASSPSRDQHSEQYF
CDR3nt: TGTGCCAGCTCACCATCCCGGGACCAGCATTCCGAGCAGTACTTC

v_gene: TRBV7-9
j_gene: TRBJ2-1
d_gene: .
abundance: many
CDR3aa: CASSFLGLGRKQFF
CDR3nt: TGTGCCAGCAGCTTTCTCGGACTGGGTCGGAAACAGTTCTTC

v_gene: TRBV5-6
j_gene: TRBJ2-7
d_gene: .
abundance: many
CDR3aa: CASSDGRREQYF
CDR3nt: TGTGCCAGCAGCGACGGACGGAGAGAGCAGTACTTC

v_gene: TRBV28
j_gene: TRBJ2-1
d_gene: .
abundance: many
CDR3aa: CASSLSASSYNEQFF
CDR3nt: TGTGCCAGCAGTTTAAGTGCTAGCAGCTACAATGAGCAGTTCTTC

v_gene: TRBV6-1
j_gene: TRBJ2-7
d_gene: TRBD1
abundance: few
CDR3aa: CASRGQGTLYEQYF
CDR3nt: TGTGCCAGCAGGGGACAGGGGACCCTCTACGAGCAGTACTTC

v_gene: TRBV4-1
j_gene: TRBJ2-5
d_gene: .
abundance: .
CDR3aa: CASSTQYRGGETQYF
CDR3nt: TGCGCCAGCAGCACCCAGTACAGGGGAGGCGAGACCCAGTACTTC

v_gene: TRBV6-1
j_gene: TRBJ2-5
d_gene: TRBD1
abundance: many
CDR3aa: CASSQRQGRMGTQYF
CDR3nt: TGTGCCAGCAGTCAGCGACAGGGACGGATGGGGACCCAGTACTTC

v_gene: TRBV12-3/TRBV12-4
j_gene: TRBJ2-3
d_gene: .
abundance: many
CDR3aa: CASSLLPSTDTQYF
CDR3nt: TGTGCCAGCAGTTTACTCCCGAGCACAGATACGCAGTATTTT

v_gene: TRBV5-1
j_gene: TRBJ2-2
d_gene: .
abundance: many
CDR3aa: CASSLKGINTGELFF
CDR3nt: TGCGCCAGCAGCTTGAAAGGGATTAACACCGGGGAGCTGTTTTTT

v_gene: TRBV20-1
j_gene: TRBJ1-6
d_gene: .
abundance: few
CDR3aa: CSARMTGHSPLHF
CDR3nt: TGCAGTGCTAGGATGACAGGACATTCACCCCTCCACTTT

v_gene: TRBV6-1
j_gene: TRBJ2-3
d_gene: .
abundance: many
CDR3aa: CASSDGLLDTQYF
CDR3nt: TGTGCCAGCAGTGACGGACTCCTAGATACGCAGTATTTT

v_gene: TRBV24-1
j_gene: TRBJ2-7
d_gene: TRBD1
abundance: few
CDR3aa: CATSDGDRLGEQYF
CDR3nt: TGTGCCACCAGTGATGGGGACAGGCTTGGGGAGCAGTACTTC

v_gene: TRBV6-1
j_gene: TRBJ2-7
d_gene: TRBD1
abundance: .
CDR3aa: CAGGRGLEQYF
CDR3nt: TGTGCTGGTGGCAGGGGGCTCGAGCAGTACTTC

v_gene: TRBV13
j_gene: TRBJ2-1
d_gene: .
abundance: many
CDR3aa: CASSSPGTETYNEQFF
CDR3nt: TGTGCCAGCAGCTCTCCCGGGACCGAGACCTACAATGAGCAGTTCTTC

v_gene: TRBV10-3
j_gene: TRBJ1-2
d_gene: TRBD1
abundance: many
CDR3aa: CAISGSGTGNGYTF
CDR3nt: TGTGCCATCAGTGGATCCGGGACAGGGAATGGCTACACCTTC

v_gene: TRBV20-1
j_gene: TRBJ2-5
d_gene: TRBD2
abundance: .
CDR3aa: CSAVGTSGSQETQYF
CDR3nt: TGCAGTGCCGTTGGGACTAGCGGGAGCCAAGAGACCCAGTACTTC

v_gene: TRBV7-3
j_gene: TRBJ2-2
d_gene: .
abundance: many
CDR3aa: CASSSAGRSAGELFF
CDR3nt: TGTGCCAGCAGCTCGGCTGGTCGGAGTGCCGGGGAGCTGTTTTTT

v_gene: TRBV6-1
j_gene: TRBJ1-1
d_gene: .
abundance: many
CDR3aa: CASSFRDAQGTEAFF
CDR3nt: TGTGCCAGCAGTTTCCGGGACGCCCAGGGCACTGAAGCTTTCTTT

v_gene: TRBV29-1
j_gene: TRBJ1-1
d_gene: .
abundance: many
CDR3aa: CSVEGTQGKGNTEAFF
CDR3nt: TGCAGCGTTGAAGGAACACAGGGTAAAGGGAACACTGAAGCTTTCTTT

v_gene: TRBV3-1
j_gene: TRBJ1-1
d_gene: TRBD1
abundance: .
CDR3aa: CASSQGWDRAEAFF
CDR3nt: TGTGCCAGCAGCCAAGGTTGGGACAGGGCTGAAGCTTTCTTT

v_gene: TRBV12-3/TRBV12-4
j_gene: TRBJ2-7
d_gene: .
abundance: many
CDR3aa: CASSGDTSYEQYF
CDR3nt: TGTGCCAGCAGCGGGGACACCTCCTACGAGCAGTACTTC

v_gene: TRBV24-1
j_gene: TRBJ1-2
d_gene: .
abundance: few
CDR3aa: CATSDHGTSYGYTF
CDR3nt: TGTGCCACCAGTGACCACGGGACCTCCTATGGCTACACCTTC

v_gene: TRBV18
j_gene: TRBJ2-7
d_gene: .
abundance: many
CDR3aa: CASSPPGTTTYEQYF
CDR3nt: TGTGCCAGCTCACCACCGGGGACCACTACCTACGAGCAGTACTTC

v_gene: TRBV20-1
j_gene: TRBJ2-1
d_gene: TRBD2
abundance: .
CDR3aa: CSAPDGLAGSNEQFF
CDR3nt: TGCAGTGCTCCCGACGGACTAGCGGGATCTAATGAGCAGTTCTTC

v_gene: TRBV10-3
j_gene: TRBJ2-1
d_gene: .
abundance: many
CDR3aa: CAISESLDRAYNEQFF
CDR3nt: TGTGCCATCAGTGAGTCGCTGGACAGAGCCTACAATGAGCAGTTCTTC

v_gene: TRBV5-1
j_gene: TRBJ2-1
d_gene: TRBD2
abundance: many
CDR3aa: CASSFGLIAGVRQFF
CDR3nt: TGCGCCAGCAGCTTCGGTTTGATAGCGGGAGTCAGGCAGTTCTTC

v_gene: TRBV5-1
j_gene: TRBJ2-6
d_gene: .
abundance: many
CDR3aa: CASSTPVGGSGANVLTF
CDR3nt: TGCGCCAGCAGTACTCCCGTTGGGGGTAGTGGGGCCAACGTCCTGACTTTC

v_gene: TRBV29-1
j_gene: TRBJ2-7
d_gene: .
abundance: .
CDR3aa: CSVKQAYEQYF
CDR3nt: TGCAGCGTTAAACAGGCCTACGAGCAGTACTTC

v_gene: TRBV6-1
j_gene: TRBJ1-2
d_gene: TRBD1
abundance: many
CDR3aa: CASSTDRAPYGYTF
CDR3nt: TGTGCCAGCAGTACCGACAGGGCCCCCTATGGCTACACCTTC

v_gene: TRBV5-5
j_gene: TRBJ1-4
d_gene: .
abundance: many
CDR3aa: CASSLERYSEKLFF
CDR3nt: TGTGCCAGCAGCCTTGAACGGTATAGTGAAAAACTGTTTTTT

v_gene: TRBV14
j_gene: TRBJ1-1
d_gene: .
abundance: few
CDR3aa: CASSLTVNPEAFF
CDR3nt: TGTGCCAGCAGCCTAACAGTAAATCCTGAAGCTTTCTTT

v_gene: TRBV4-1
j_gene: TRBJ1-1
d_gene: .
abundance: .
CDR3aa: CASSQARWVEAFF
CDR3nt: TGCGCCAGCAGCCAAGCTCGGTGGGTTGAAGCTTTCTTT

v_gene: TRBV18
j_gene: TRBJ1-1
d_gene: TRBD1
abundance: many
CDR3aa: CASSPDTRTGEAFF
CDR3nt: TGTGCCAGCTCACCAGATACTCGGACAGGGGAAGCTTTCTTT

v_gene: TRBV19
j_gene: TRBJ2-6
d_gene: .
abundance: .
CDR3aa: CASIRSGNSGANVLTF
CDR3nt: TGTGCCAGTATCCGTTCAGGAAACTCTGGGGCCAACGTCCTGACTTTC

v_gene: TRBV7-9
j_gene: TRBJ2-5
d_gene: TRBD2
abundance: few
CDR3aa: CASSDRLADQETQYF
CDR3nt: TGTGCCAGCAGCGATCGCCTAGCGGACCAAGAGACCCAGTACTTC

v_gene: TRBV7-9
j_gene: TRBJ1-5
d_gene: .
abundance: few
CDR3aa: CASSLAGRGDNQPQHF
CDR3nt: TGTGCCAGCAGCTTAGCAGGTAGGGGTGACAATCAGCCCCAGCATTTT

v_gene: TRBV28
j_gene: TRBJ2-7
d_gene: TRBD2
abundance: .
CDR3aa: CASSLSGLDRYERYF
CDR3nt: TGTGCCAGCAGTTTATCGGGACTAGATCGGTACGAGCGGTACTTC

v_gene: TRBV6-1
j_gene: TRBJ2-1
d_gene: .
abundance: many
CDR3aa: CASRSGQAYNEQFF
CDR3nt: TGTGCCAGCAGGTCGGGGCAGGCATACAATGAGCAGTTCTTC

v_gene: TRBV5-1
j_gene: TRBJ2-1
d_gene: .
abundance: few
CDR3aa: CASSAVRDHGEQFF
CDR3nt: TGCGCCAGCAGCGCGGTACGGGATCACGGTGAGCAGTTCTTC

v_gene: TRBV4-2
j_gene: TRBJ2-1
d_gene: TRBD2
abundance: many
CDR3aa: CASSQEGGSFGNEQFF
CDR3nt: TGTGCCAGCAGCCAAGAGGGCGGGAGTTTTGGAAATGAGCAGTTCTTC

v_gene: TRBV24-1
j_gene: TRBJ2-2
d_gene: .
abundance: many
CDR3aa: CATSASYPYTGELFF
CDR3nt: TGTGCCACCAGTGCTAGTTATCCGTACACCGGGGAGCTGTTTTTT

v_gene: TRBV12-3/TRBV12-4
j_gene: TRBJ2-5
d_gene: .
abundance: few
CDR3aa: CASNMAGAETQYF
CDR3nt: TGTGCCAGCAACATGGCAGGGGCGGAGACCCAGTACTTC

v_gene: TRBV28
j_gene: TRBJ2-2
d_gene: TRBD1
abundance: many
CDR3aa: CASRTDRGRYTGELFF
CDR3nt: TGTGCCAGCAGAACTGACAGGGGCCGGTACACCGGGGAGCTGTTTTTT

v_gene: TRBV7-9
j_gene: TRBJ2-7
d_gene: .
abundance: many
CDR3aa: CASSSRGAEVSEQYF
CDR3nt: TGTGCCAGCAGCTCCCGAGGAGCGGAGGTCTCCGAGCAGTACTTC

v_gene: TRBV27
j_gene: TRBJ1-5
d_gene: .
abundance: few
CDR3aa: CASSLKSRNQPQHF
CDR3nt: TGTGCCAGCAGTTTAAAATCTCGCAATCAGCCCCAGCATTTT

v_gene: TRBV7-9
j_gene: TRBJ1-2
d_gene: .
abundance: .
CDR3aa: CASSTSGIVRVDYGYTF
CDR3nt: TGTGCCAGCAGCACCAGCGGGATTGTCAGGGTGGACTATGGCTACACCTTC

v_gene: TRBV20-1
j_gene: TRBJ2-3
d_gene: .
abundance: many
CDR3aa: CSAPKQGSGTDTQYF
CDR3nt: TGCAGTGCTCCAAAACAGGGAAGTGGCACAGATACGCAGTATTTT

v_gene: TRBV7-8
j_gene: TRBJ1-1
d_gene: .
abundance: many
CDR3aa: CASSYRQAGGTEAFF
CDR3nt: TGTGCCAGCAGCTACCGACAGGCTGGGGGAACTGAAGCTTTCTTT

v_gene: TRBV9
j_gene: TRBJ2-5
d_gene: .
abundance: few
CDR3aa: CASSVEGDQETQYF
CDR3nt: TGTGCCAGCAGCGTAGAGGGTGACCAAGAGACCCAGTACTTC